These 14 T cell receptor beta chains were sequenced from one sample in a study of blood T cells in healthy people across ages. For the second PCR, which ran for about 7 to 11 cycles, a sample-barcoded 5' primer and a J-beta primer mix were used. Via MiXCR, TCRdb re-called the 5' RACE reads, giving one row per CDR3 protein. Here the sample spans roughly 2 million distinct CDR3 sequences, roughly 50% being singletons. Sequencing was performed on blood. These receptors were collected from a woman aged 40 to 50 in good health.

V gene TRBV6-2 or TRBV6-3 combines with J gene TRBJ2-7; D not certain. The assigned J gene may be wrong: the sequence end matches TRBJ2-5 better. This CDR3 is 13 amino acids long. Germline CDR1 reads MNHEY; CDR2 reads SVGEGT. CDR3 sequence: CASSYSNRGTQYF. In nucleotides, the CDR3 is TGTGCCAGCAGTTACTCGAACCGTGGGACCCAGTACTTC.

The chain recombines TRBV27 with TRBJ1-2; D not resolved. V was pared by 5 bases and J by 4 bases, with 14 bases between. There are 14 residues in the CDR3. Germline lookup yields CDR1 MNHEY and CDR2 SMNVEV (reference sequence). CDR3 nucleotide sequence: TGTGCCAGCAGTGCCTCGGTTGTGCCCTATGGCTACACCTTC. Translated, it gives CASSASVVPYGYTF.

On this clonotype itself: One end of the junction is discordant with germline, which a read error may explain. The V call is TRBV7-2, the J call TRBJ1-4, with a possible D match to TRBD1 (5 bases). This CDR3 spans 15 amino acids. CDR1 is SGHTA and CDR2 is FQGNSA in the germline V gene. CDR3: CANSLGGGVNEKLFF. The CDR3 nucleotides read TGTGCCAACAGCTTAGGCGGGGGAGTCAATGAAAAACTGTTTTTT.

This clonotype has a handful of counts. This chain uses TRBV15 with TRBJ2-1; 9 bases are shared with TRBD1. CDR3 length equals 15 residues. V lost 1 base and J lost 5; bases outside the gene matches: 3. Germline V gives CDR1 LNHNV, CDR2 YYDKDF (reference sequence). Here the CDR3 reads CATSRGDRGNNEQFF. The CDR3 bases are TGTGCCACCAGCAGAGGAGACAGGGGGAACAATGAGCAGTTCTTC.

This clonotype has just a few counts. The J gene is TRBJ2-3, the V gene TRBV4-1; D remains ambiguous. V gave up 1 base and J gave up 4 bases, with 12 bases separating them. The CDR3 consists of 15 residues. Germline loops: CDR1 MGHRA, CDR2 YSYEKL. CDR3 sequence reads: CASSQVVSSPDTQYF. The CDR3 nucleotides read TGCGCCAGCAGCCAAGTGGTCTCCAGCCCAGATACGCAGTATTTT.

This clonotype has at least ten counts. J is TRBJ2-3 and V is TRBV25-1; D not certain. Germline V gene sequence: CDR1 MGHDK, CDR2 SYGVNS. The CDR3 is 13 amino acids. With 5 bases removed from V and 0 bases from J, the gap between germline ends came to 6 bases. In DNA form, the CDR3 reads TGTGCCAGCAGTACCCCTAGCACAGATACGCAGTATTTT. It specifies CASSTPSTDTQYF.

This clonotype was seen only a few times. This chain joins TRBV2 and TRBJ2-7; D gene unclear. Trimming took off 1 base at V and 5 bases at J, with 15 bases between the two ends. The germline V gene encodes CDR1 SNHLY and CDR2 FYNNEI. CDR3 length equals 15 residues. CDR3 loop: CASSEDGWAPNEQYF. The CDR3 DNA follows: TGTGCCAGCAGTGAAGACGGATGGGCCCCCAACGAGCAGTACTTC. Full variable domain (remainder filled in from reference TRBV2 and TRBJ2-7): EPEVTQTPSHQVTQMGQEVILRCVPISNHLYFYWYRQILGQKVEFLVSFYNNEISEKSEIFDDQFSVERPDGSNFTLKIRSTKLEDSAMYFCASSEDGWAPNEQYFGPGTRLTVT.

This clonotype was picked up a small number of times. This chain joins TRBV20-1 and TRBJ2-1; 14 positions match TRBD2. The V and J ends lost 5 bases and 6 bases, in that order; junction bases with no gene match: 12. This CDR3 comprises 17 residues. CDR1 DFQATT and CDR2 SNEGSKA come from the germline V gene (reference sequence). The chain's CDR3 is CSAGTSGGFFSVNEQFF. The CDR3 DNA reads as TGCAGTGCTGGGACTAGCGGGGGTTTCTTTTCTGTCAATGAGCAGTTCTTC.

The table lists this clonotype with a few counts. The chain carries TRBV7-2 and TRBJ2-1; maybe TRBD2 (6 bases). Trimming took 5 bases from V and 10 from J, leaving 18 bases between them. The CDR3 is made up of 14 amino acids. The V gene's germline CDR1 is SGHTA and CDR2 FQGNSA. CDR3: CASSHLAGSTEQFF. In DNA form, the CDR3 reads TGTGCCAGCAGCCACCTCGCGGGGAGTACGGAGCAGTTCTTC.

The rearrangement joins TRBV28 to TRBJ1-2; 10 nucleotides align to TRBD1. In germline, CDR1 is MDHEN, CDR2 SYDVKM. This CDR3 comprises 16 residues. Unmatched junction bases numbered 8, after V lost 5 bases and J lost 2 bases. The CDR3: CASSPREGQGNYGYTF. In nucleotides, the CDR3 is TGTGCCAGCAGTCCCAGGGAGGGACAGGGGAACTATGGCTACACCTTC.

Points on this clonotype: At one of its ends the junction is not consistent with the germline gene, which may arise from a read error. The genes are TRBV29-1 and TRBJ2-3, with TRBD2 matching over 15 bases. The CDR3 loop spans 18 amino acids. Germline loops: CDR1 SQVTM, CDR2 ANQGSEA. CDR3 DNA sequence: TGCAGCGTCGAAGGGGGACTAGCGGGGGGTGGGAGCACAGATACGCAGTATTTT. It translates to CSVEGGLAGGGSTDTQYF.

This clonotype was found once. The chain uses TRBV6-5 and TRBJ2-3; perhaps TRBD2 as D (5 bases). Trimming removed 5 bases at V and 6 bases at J, with 15 bases between. CDR1 is MNHEY, CDR2 SVGAGI, per germline. The CDR3 runs 14 residues. The CDR3 here is CASSTRGPRDTQYF. DNA of the CDR3: TGTGCCAGCAGTACCAGAGGGCCTAGGGATACGCAGTATTTT.

This clonotype was seen a handful of times. This rearrangement joins TRBV27 to TRBJ2-7; D ambiguous. CDR3 length: 13 residues. Deletions cut 5 bases from V and 0 bases from J, with 8 bases between. Looked up from germline, CDR1 is MNHEY and CDR2 is SMNVEV (reference sequence). In DNA, the CDR3 is TGTGCCAGCAGTCAGCCTAGCTCCTACGAGCAGTACTTC. Protein product: CASSQPSSYEQYF.

This clonotype has more than one count but fewer than ten. This chain links TRBV4-3 with TRBJ2-7, with D perhaps matching TRBD1 (6 bases). This CDR3 comprises 14 residues. CDR1 is LGHNA, CDR2 YSLEER, per germline. V was trimmed by 0 bases and J by 6 bases, leaving 12 bases between them. The DNA for the CDR3 is TGCGCCAGCAGCCAAGATGAGCAGGGGATCGAGCAGTACTTC. It yields the protein CASSQDEQGIEQYF.